The clone carrying this T cell receptor beta chain was seen ten or more times. This sample is drawn from a study of Graves' ophthalmopathy and Graves' hyperthyroidism. Amplification targeted the TCR beta CDR3 regions, with RNA transcripts as the source material. Second-round multiplex PCR came after first-round RT-PCR with HTBI primers. MiXCR was run by TCRdb on the multiplex PCR reads, yielding one entry per CDR3 protein. The profile shows about 370,000 distinct CDR3 sequences, 17% of them singletons. This TCR was recovered from an adult woman with stable Graves' hyperthyroidism. Material: peripheral blood.

CDR3 coding DNA: TGTGCCAGCAGTCTCCGCAAGTTCATGAACACTGAAGCTTTCTTT. Its protein is CASSLRKFMNTEAFF. The gene calls are TRBV12-3 or TRBV12-4 and TRBJ1-1; D not certain. The V end lost 5 bases, the J end lost 0 bases, and 13 bases lay between the germline ends. This CDR3 region has 15 residues.